This T cell receptor beta chain was sequenced in a study of blood T cell repertoires in COVID-19. At the level of the study: Samples taken during acute and convalescent COVID-19 were collected in the United States, Italy and Spain.

Assignments of participants to cohorts depended upon their own reported clinical history. The protocol was immunoSEQ multiplex PCR, while the TCRdb copy is restricted to in-frame clones and leaves out a portion. The sample has fewer than 350,000 clones, over 75% seen once. The V and J ends lost 6 bases and 1 base, in that order; junction bases with no gene match: 7. Germline loops: CDR1 LNHDA, CDR2 SQIVND (reference sequence). CDR3 length equals 16 residues. Source material: PBMCs or T cells enriched from blood (not recorded which). This rearrangement joins TRBV19 to TRBJ1-5, with 9 positions matching TRBD1. The TCR originated in a woman aged 40 to 50 who had recovered from COVID-19. The CDR3 reads CASRPFGQGSNQPQHF. The CDR3 nucleotides read TGTGCCAGTAGGCCTTTTGGACAGGGGAGCAATCAGCCCCAGCATTTT. Complete variable domain (other parts from reference TRBV19 and TRBJ1-5): DGGITQSPKYLFRKEGQNVTLSCEQNLNHDAMYWYRQDPGQGLRLIYYSQIVNDFQKGDIAEGYSVSREKKESFPLTVTSAQKNPTAFYLCASRPFGQGSNQPQHFGDGTRLSIL.